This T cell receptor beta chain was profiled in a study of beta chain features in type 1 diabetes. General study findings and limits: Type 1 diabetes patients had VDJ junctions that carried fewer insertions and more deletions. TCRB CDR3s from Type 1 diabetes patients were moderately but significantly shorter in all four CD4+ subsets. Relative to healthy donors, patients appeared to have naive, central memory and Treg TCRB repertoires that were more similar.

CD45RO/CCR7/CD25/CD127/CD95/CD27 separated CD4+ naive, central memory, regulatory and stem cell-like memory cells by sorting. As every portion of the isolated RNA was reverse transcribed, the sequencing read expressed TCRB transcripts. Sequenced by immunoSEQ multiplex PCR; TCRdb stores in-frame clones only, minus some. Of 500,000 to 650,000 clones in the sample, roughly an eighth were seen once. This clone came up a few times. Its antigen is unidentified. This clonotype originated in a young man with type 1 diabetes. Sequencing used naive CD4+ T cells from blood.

The chain's CDR3 is CSAETGGGYGYTF. Here the CDR3 DNA reads TGCAGTGCTGAAACAGGGGGAGGCTATGGCTACACCTTC. The rearrangement links TRBV29-1 to TRBJ1-2, with TRBD1 matching 8 bases. Germline lookup yields CDR1 SQVTM and CDR2 ANQGSEA. The CDR3 has 13 residues.